The 19 T cell receptor beta chains listed next were all sequenced from one sample in a study of T cells in Graves' hyperthyroidism and ophthalmopathy (dated by TCRdb to the late 2010s). Library method: multiplex PCR. TCRdb lists the instrument as Illumina HiSeq 2000. The TCR beta CDR3 regions were amplified from the RNA transcripts. The first round of RT-PCR for the TCR CDR3 was performed with the HTBI primer set and the Qiagen OneStep RT-PCR kit. In-frame beta chains were kept once TCRdb had trimmed the public reads at Q25 with fastp and called clones with MiXCR. Each record represents a unique CDR3 protein, reported with the most common genes and DNA among its rows. Recorded for this sample are about 380,000 distinct CDR3 sequences; approximately 17% of them occurred a single time. The top ten constitute less than 45% of the sample. Source material: blood. The receptors derive from a man aged 18 to 30 with Graves' ophthalmopathy.

A few counts support this clonotype. The rearrangement links TRBV5-1 to TRBJ2-7; 15 nucleotides agree with TRBD2. After removal of 4 bases from V and 2 bases from J, the junction contained 13 bases not matched to a gene. This CDR3 comprises 19 residues. Germline lookup yields CDR1 SGHRS and CDR2 YFSETQ. The CDR3 reads CASSPRTSGGGKPPYEQYF. The CDR3, as DNA: TGCGCCAGCAGCCCGAGGACTAGCGGGGGGGGTAAACCCCCCTACGAGCAGTACTTC.

This clonotype was counted at least ten times. The chain combines TRBV6-1 with TRBJ1-1, with 8 bases matching TRBD1. Germline CDR1 is MNHNS and CDR2 is SASEGT. This CDR3 is built from 15 residues. J was trimmed by 4 bases and V by 3 bases; bases with no gene match: 7. This chain's CDR3 is CASSDRGLGGTEAFF. In nucleotides, the CDR3 is TGTGCCAGCAGTGACAGGGGGCTCGGGGGCACTGAAGCTTTCTTT.

This clonotype was seen repeatedly, ten times or more. The chain joins TRBV18 to TRBJ2-7, with no clear D. Trimming cost V 2 bases and J 4 bases, with 9 bases left between them. The CDR3 spans 13 residues. Germline V gene lookup returns CDR1 KGHSH and CDR2 LQKENI. The CDR3 here is CASSPRELYEQYF. The CDR3 nucleotides read TGTGCCAGCTCACCAAGGGAACTTTACGAGCAGTACTTC.

Many counts were recorded for this clonotype. The J gene is TRBJ2-3, the V gene TRBV3-1, with 11 bases identical to TRBD2. The CDR3 extends over 16 amino acids. CDR1 and CDR2 (germline): LGHDT, YNNKEL (reference sequence). V gave up 4 bases and J gave up 6 bases; unmatched junction bases: 9. The CDR3 bases are TGTGCCAGCAGCCCCCTTAGCGGGGGGGCCATCGATACGCAGTATTTT. Protein sequence: CASSPLSGGAIDTQYF.

The chain uses TRBV20-1 and TRBJ2-1; 14 positions agree with TRBD2. The CDR3 is 20 amino acids. CDR1 and CDR2 (germline): DFQATT, SNEGSKA (reference sequence). V shed 3 bases, J shed 5 bases, and the junction held 18 bases outside the gene matches. The CDR3 DNA reads as TGCAGTGCTAGTAGCTCCTTTGGACTAGCGGGGGGCCGAAAACACAATGAGCAGTTCTTC. Residues: CSASSSFGLAGGRKHNEQFF.

The chain carries TRBV6-1 and TRBJ2-5, with 8 bases identical to TRBD2. This CDR3 is 13 amino acids long. V shed 7 bases and J 4 bases; nucleotides not matched to a gene: 5. Germline values: CDR1 MNHNS, CDR2 SASEGT. The CDR3 nucleotides read TGTGCCAGCACCGCGGGGGGTGTAGAGACCCAGTACTTC. Translation: CASTAGGVETQYF.

This clonotype was detected ten times or more. The chain is built from TRBV4-1 and TRBJ2-5; weak D call: TRBD2 (5 bases). V was clipped by 3 bases and J by 4 bases, with 9 bases between them. In germline, CDR1 is MGHRA, CDR2 YSYEKL. The CDR3 covers 13 residues. CDR3 coding DNA: TGCGCCAGCAGCCAGGAGGCCCCAGAGACCCAGTACTTC. Translation: CASSQEAPETQYF.

The chain has TRBV12-3 or TRBV12-4 and TRBJ1-5; TRBD1 agrees at 7 bases. V was clipped by 3 bases and J by 7 bases; unmatched bases: 3. The CDR3 sequence is 13 residues long. The chain's CDR3 is CASSLRGLQPQHF. The CDR3 DNA follows: TGTGCCAGCAGTTTGAGGGGGCTCCAGCCCCAGCATTTT.

This clonotype was observed many times. The rearrangement links TRBV28 to TRBJ1-1; no reliable D call. CDR3 length: 18 amino acids. CDR1 is MDHEN, CDR2 SYDVKM, per germline. Between the trimmed V and J ends, which lost 6 bases and 3 bases, there was a span of 26 bases. The CDR3 loop reads CASRLTPGLPRRDTEAFF. The CDR3 nucleotides read TGTGCCAGCAGACTCACACCGGGATTGCCTAGGAGGGACACTGAAGCTTTCTTT.

This chain connects TRBV11-2 to TRBJ2-5, with 9 nucleotides matching TRBD2. This CDR3 comprises 14 residues. The V gene end was trimmed by 6 bases and the J gene end by 5 bases; junction bases not matched to a gene: 7. CDR1 is SGHAT and CDR2 is FQNNGV in the germline V gene. For the CDR3, the DNA is TGTGCCAGCAGTTCCCGCGGGGGGGCGGAGACCCAGTACTTC. Its translation is CASSSRGGAETQYF. The full variable domain, its missing parts supplied by reference TRBV11-2 and TRBJ2-5, is EAGVAQSPRYKIIEKRQSVAFWCNPISGHATLYWYQQILGQGPKLLIQFQNNGVVDDSQLPKDRFSAERLKGVDSTLKIQPAKLEDSAVYLCASSSRGGAETQYFGPGTRLLVL.

The V gene is TRBV5-8, the J gene TRBJ2-5; 8 nucleotides line up with TRBD1. V lost 4 bases and J lost 1; bases outside the gene matches: 6. CDR3 length: 15 residues. CDR1 is SGHTS and CDR2 is YDEGEE in the germline V gene. CDR3 nucleotide sequence: TGTGCCAGCAGCAGGCCGACAGGGGTCCAAGAGACCCAGTACTTC. Translating gives CASSRPTGVQETQYF.

This clonotype was seen only a few times. The chain has TRBV12-3 or TRBV12-4 and TRBJ1-6, with D tentatively TRBD1 (6 bases). The CDR3 runs 16 residues. The V end was cut by 4 bases, the J end by 0 bases, with 10 bases between. In DNA, the CDR3 is TGTGCCAGCAGTTACTCAGGGGTCTCCTATAATTCACCCCTCCACTTT. This translates into CASSYSGVSYNSPLHF.

This clonotype came up a few times. The rearrangement joins TRBV14 to TRBJ1-1; tentative D call: TRBD1 (5 bases). V dropped 4 bases and J dropped 6 bases, with 18 bases sitting between them. The CDR3 is 15 amino acids. Looked up from germline, CDR1 is SGHDN and CDR2 is FVKESK. The CDR3 nucleotides read TGTGCCAGCAGCCTCCAGTGGGGGGGAAGTTCTGAAGCTTTCTTT. Translated, it gives CASSLQWGGSSEAFF.

This clonotype was seen at least ten times. The gene calls are TRBV12-3 or TRBV12-4 and TRBJ1-6, with unresolved D. CDR3 length equals 14 residues. V was clipped by 7 bases and J by 7 bases, with 14 bases between them. The CDR3 region has the DNA TGTGCCAGCACCGAGACCGAAGACAATTCACCCCTCCACTTT. This sequence encodes CASTETEDNSPLHF.

This clonotype was observed a single time. Just one base apart from a much larger clone, this may be a read error. The V call is TRBV5-1, the J call TRBJ2-7; the D gene could be TRBD1 or TRBD2 (5 bases each). Germline V CDR1 and CDR2: SGHRS, YFSETQ. CDR3 length equals 13 residues. The V end lost 7 bases, the J end lost 1 base, and 12 bases lay between the germline ends. The CDR3 spells CASGWDGSYEQYF. CDR3 DNA sequence: TGCGCCAGCGGCTGGGACGGTTCCTACGAGCAGTACTTC.

This clonotype has a count of ten or more. The gene calls are TRBV6-1 and TRBJ1-3; no clear D gene. CDR1 and CDR2 (germline): MNHNS, SASEGT. Trimming left V 5 bases short and J 0 bases short, with 11 bases between. The CDR3 contains 15 residues. CDR3 sequence: CASSLVKASGNTIYF. In DNA form, the CDR3 reads TGTGCCAGCAGTTTGGTAAAGGCCTCTGGAAACACCATATATTTT.

The chain has TRBV14 and TRBJ2-7; 9 nucleotides line up with TRBD1. V dropped 0 bases and J dropped 3; count of bases not matched to a gene: 3. The germline CDR1 and CDR2 sequences are SGHDN and FVKESK. This CDR3 has 15 residues. CDR3 sequence reads: CASSQEGDRVYEQYF. CDR3 sequence (DNA): TGTGCCAGCAGCCAAGAGGGGGACAGGGTCTACGAGCAGTACTTC. Full variable domain (outside the CDR3, taken from reference TRBV14 and TRBJ2-7): EAGVTQFPSHSVIEKGQTVTLRCDPISGHDNLYWYRRVMGKEIKFLLHFVKESKQDESGMPNNRFLAERTGGTYSTLKVQPAELEDSGVYFCASSQEGDRVYEQYFGPGTRLTVT.

The chain is built from TRBV29-1 and TRBJ2-2; 9 nucleotides agree with TRBD1. From germline, CDR1 is SQVTM and CDR2 ANQGSEA. The CDR3 length is 11 residues. Germline trimming cut 6 bases from V and 7 bases from J; bases unmatched to any gene: 0. The CDR3 region is CSVDRGGELFF. The CDR3 DNA follows: TGCAGCGTGGACAGGGGCGGGGAGCTGTTTTTT.

J is TRBJ2-5 and V is TRBV29-1, with 8 positions matching TRBD1. The CDR3 is made up of 12 amino acids. Germline V gene sequence: CDR1 SQVTM, CDR2 ANQGSEA. V was pared by 6 bases and J by 5 bases, with 5 bases of the junction left unmatched. Here the CDR3 reads CSVPDRVETQYF. As DNA, the CDR3 is TGCAGCGTCCCGGACAGGGTGGAGACCCAGTACTTC.